This T cell receptor beta chain was sequenced in a study of cytomegalovirus exposure and HLA in healthy donors. Primers included in the PCR were 60 Vbeta and 13 Jbeta primers. TCRdb's table, derived via immunoSEQ multiplex PCR, lists solely in-frame clones and lacks some. The sample has about 160,000 clones; around 77% are singletons. The receptor comes from a man aged 50 to 59 in good health and CMV-seropositive. Sequencing input: PBMCs.

The CDR3 bases are TGTGCCATCGGTGGGACAATTGATCAGCCCCAGCATTTT. This sequence encodes CAIGGTIDQPQHF. The chain joins TRBV10-3 to TRBJ1-5; maybe TRBD1 (6 bases). Trimming stripped 8 bases from V and 5 bases from J, with 13 bases between. Germline CDR1 and CDR2: ENHRY and SYGVKD. This CDR3 is 13 amino acids long.